Following are 10 T cell receptor beta chains from one sample sequenced in a study of blood T cell repertoires in COVID-19. Profiled with immunoSEQ multiplex PCR; TCRdb holds only in-frame clones, not every one. This table has approximately 28,000 clones, approximately 93% appearing once. The sequenced sample consisted of peripheral blood. These receptors were collected from a woman in her sixties or seventies with COVID-19, enrolled during active disease.

The rearrangement links TRBV11-2 to TRBJ1-6; D ambiguous. Germline-derived CDR1 and CDR2 are SGHAT and FQNNGV. Trimming cost V 2 bases and J 4 bases, with 3 bases left between them. This CDR3 comprises 13 residues. The CDR3 DNA is TGTGCCAGCAGCTTACAGTATAATTCACCCCTCCACTTT. This gives the protein CASSLQYNSPLHF.

V gene TRBV9 combines with J gene TRBJ2-1; 13 nucleotides match TRBD2. Germline trimming cut 3 bases from V and 7 bases from J; bases unmatched to any gene: 1. Germline CDR1 reads SGDLS; CDR2 reads YYNGEE. CDR3 length: 14 residues. The CDR3, as DNA: TGTGCCAGCAGCGCGGGACTAGCGGGGAATGAGCAGTTCTTC. Its protein product is CASSAGLAGNEQFF.

The chain carries TRBV6-5 and TRBJ1-4, with TRBD1 identical over 7 bases. The V and J ends lost 2 bases and 8 bases, in that order; junction bases with no gene match: 8. Germline-derived CDR1 and CDR2 are MNHEY and SVGAGI. The CDR3 has 15 residues. The CDR3 bases are TGTGCCAGCAGTTACAGGGACAGTTCGAGGGAAAAACTGTTTTTT. Amino acid sequence: CASSYRDSSREKLFF.

This chain links TRBV5-1 with TRBJ2-5, with a weak D call TRBD2 (7 bases). Germline V gene lookup returns CDR1 SGHRS and CDR2 YFSETQ. The CDR3 spans 13 residues. Trimming removed 7 bases from V and 5 bases from J, with 15 bases in between. CDR3 bases: TGCGCCAGCCGAGGGGGGGCAGGCGAGACCCAGTACTTC. This gives the protein CASRGGAGETQYF.

CDR3 in DNA: TGTGCCAGCAGCCAATTCCGGGCCGGGGAGCTGTTTTTT. Translating gives CASSQFRAGELFF. The rearrangement uses TRBV14 and TRBJ2-2, with D unclear. The CDR3 consists of 13 residues. With 2 bases removed from V and 6 bases from J, the gap between germline ends came to 7 bases. Looked up from germline, CDR1 is SGHDN and CDR2 is FVKESK.

The genes are TRBV15 and TRBJ2-5; 9 positions agree with TRBD1. CDR1 LNHNV and CDR2 YYDKDF come from the germline V gene (reference sequence). The CDR3 spans 16 residues. Trimming removed 0 bases from V and 5 bases from J; junction bases left unmatched: 7. The CDR3 coding sequence is TGTGCCACCAGCAGAGATTGGGGACAGGGAGGGGAGACCCAGTACTTC. Translation: CATSRDWGQGGETQYF.

The V gene is TRBV3-1 (or the pseudogene TRBV3-2), the J gene TRBJ1-1; D is unclear. CDR3 size: 14 residues. Germline V gene sequence: CDR1 LGHDT, CDR2 YNNKEL (reference sequence). Trimming stripped 4 bases from V and 1 base from J, with 10 bases between. DNA for the CDR3: TGTGCCAGCAGCCCACTCGAGGCGAACACTGAAGCTTTCTTT. This encodes CASSPLEANTEAFF.

The V call is TRBV19, the J call TRBJ2-1, with TRBD2 matching 7 bases. The CDR3 covers 17 residues. Germline assignment: CDR1 LNHDA and CDR2 SQIVND (reference sequence). With V trimmed by 4 bases and J by 2 bases, 11 bases remained unmatched. In DNA form, the CDR3 reads TGTGCCAGTAGTAGCTCCCCTGGCGGGAGCACCTACAATGAGCAGTTCTTC. Its protein is CASSSSPGGSTYNEQFF. Full variable domain (missing parts from reference TRBV19 and TRBJ2-1): DGGITQSPKYLFRKEGQNVTLSCEQNLNHDAMYWYRQDPGQGLRLIYYSQIVNDFQKGDIAEGYSVSREKKESFPLTVTSAQKNPTAFYLCASSSSPGGSTYNEQFFGPGTRLTVL.

As DNA, the CDR3 is TGTGCCAGCAGTTCCTCCGGGACTAGAAACAATGAGCAGTTCTTC. As protein: CASSSSGTRNNEQFF. The chain combines TRBV7-8 with TRBJ2-1; TRBD2 aligns across 8 bases. CDR1 and CDR2 (germline): SGHVS, FQNEAQ. V lost 6 bases to trimming and J lost 5 bases; unmatched junction nucleotides: 9. CDR3 length equals 15 residues.

The chain uses TRBV19 and TRBJ1-2; D gene ambiguous. Germline V lookup: CDR1 LNHDA, CDR2 SQIVND (reference sequence). The CDR3 consists of 14 residues. The V gene lost 5 bases and the J gene lost 5 bases, with 15 bases spanning the gap. The CDR3 is CASSFSRDAYGYTF. In nucleotides, the CDR3 is TGTGCCAGTAGTTTCTCCCGCGATGCGTATGGCTACACCTTC.